This T cell receptor (beta chain) is from a study of human T cells and chemical hapten exposure. General study points: While controls formed fewer of them, expanded TCRs formed significantly more large CDR3 similarity clusters.

Trimming left V 4 bases short and J 5 bases short, with 15 bases between. Germline assignment: CDR1 SGHTA and CDR2 FQGNSA. The CDR3 is 16 residues long. The time point was: patch test 2, 6 weeks after DPC sensitization. Treatment reported: therapeutic diphenylcyclopropenone sensitization with weekly scalp DPC. This clonotype was detected ten times or more. As yet, its antigen is unknown. A single record per CDR3 protein comes from TCRdb applying MiXCR to the RACE reads. Seen here are hundreds of thousands of distinct CDR3 sequences, about 6% observed once, and the top ten hold over 5.5%. The rearrangement joins TRBV7-2 to TRBJ1-6, with TRBD1 as a possible D gene (5 bases). This receptor was taken from a woman younger than 35 with alopecia areata. Some clones in this sample may be carry-over from other donors' samples. The sequences come from whole blood, collected in connection with sensitization to the hapten diphenylcyclopropenone (DPC). CDR3 sequence reads: CASSSLGRGNNSPLHF. DNA of the CDR3: TGTGCCAGCAGCTCTCTAGGGAGGGGAAATAATTCACCCCTCCACTTT.